Below, 12 T cell receptor beta chains from the same sample are listed, as sequenced in a study of CD8+CD57+ T cells in acquired aplastic anemia. According to the study, genomic DNA was the template for TCR beta VDJ and CDR3 profiling. From the reads, TCRdb called clonotypes with MiXCR, one entry per CDR3 protein. The profile shows hundreds of thousands of distinct CDR3 sequences, around 68% of them singletons. The specimen sequenced was sorted CD4+, CD8+, or CD8+CD57+ T cells (not recorded which) from PBMCs. The receptors derive from a human donor in good health, serving as a control.

V and J are TRBV9 and TRBJ1-1; D not resolved. Germline V gives CDR1 SGDLS, CDR2 YYNGEE. V lost 0 bases to trimming and J lost 0 bases, with 9 bases between them. The CDR3 consists of 15 residues. The CDR3 sequence is CASSVEDILNTEAFF. As DNA, the CDR3 is TGTGCCAGCAGCGTAGAAGACATTTTGAACACTGAAGCTTTCTTT. The whole variable domain, remainder taken from reference TRBV9 and TRBJ1-1, is DSGVTQTPKHLITATGQRVTLRCSPRSGDLSVYWYQQSLDQGLQFLIQYYNGEERAKGNILERFSAQQFPDLHSELNLSSLELGDSALYFCASSVEDILNTEAFFGQGTRLTVV.

The CDR3 bases are TGTGCCAGCAGCGTAGCCCCGGAGACCTACGAGCAGTACTTC. It codes for CASSVAPETYEQYF. The chain uses TRBV9 and TRBJ2-7; D not resolved. CDR3 size: 14 residues. V lost 0 bases to trimming and J lost 2 bases, with 9 bases between them. Per germline, CDR1 SGDLS and CDR2 YYNGEE.

About this clonotype itself: Sequence at one end of the junction differs from germline and may be a read error. The chain is built from TRBV5-1 and TRBJ1-2, with TRBD1 matching 9 bases. In germline, CDR1 is SGHRS, CDR2 YFSETQ. The CDR3 has 15 residues. The chain's CDR3 is CASSPLGTGRVGYTF. CDR3 nucleotide sequence: TGTGCCAGCAGCCCATTAGGGACAGGGAGAGTCGGCTACACCTTC.

The chain has TRBV10-3 and TRBJ2-7, with a possible D match to TRBD2 (6 bases). Germline V gives CDR1 ENHRY, CDR2 SYGVKD. V lost 10 bases and J 3 bases, leaving 19 bases between the germline ends. CDR3 length: 14 residues. This CDR3 reads CATGYGQGGYEQYF. The CDR3 DNA reads TGTGCCACTGGGTACGGGCAGGGAGGCTACGAGCAGTACTTC.

The rearrangement joins TRBV12-3 or TRBV12-4 to TRBJ2-7; 8 bases match TRBD1. The CDR3 has 13 residues. J gave up 7 bases and V 6 bases, and 8 bases lay outside the gene matches. As DNA, the CDR3 is TGTGCCAGCAGACCAACAGGGGGAAGGGAGCAGTACTTC. Translating it yields CASRPTGGREQYF.

Points on this clonotype: Given the absence of the conserved phenylalanine or tryptophan at the CDR3 end, a read error is likely. The DNA is omitted, as the CDR3 cannot be located on it reliably, and the CDR3 follows TCRdb's listing. The chain uses TRBV7-8 and TRBJ2-3; the D call of TRBD1 is as the table states it, not checked on the DNA. CDR1 is SGHVS, CDR2 FQNEAQ, per germline. The CDR3 spans 12 residues, counting both ends. This CDR3 is CASSLRDSSLSV.

As concerns this clonotype: Because the CDR3 is missing its conserved closing phenylalanine or tryptophan, this is likely a read error. Because the CDR3's place on the DNA is in doubt, the DNA is left out and the CDR3 is given as listed by TCRdb. The rearrangement uses TRBV7-3 and TRBJ1-6. The CDR3 is 13 residues long, counting both termini. The germline gives CDR1 SGHTA, CDR2 FQGTGA. CDR3 sequence: CASRNRVTWPFQL.

The sample holds many counts of this clonotype. This rearrangement joins TRBV6-5 to TRBJ1-1, with 7 bases fitting TRBD1. The CDR3 spans 15 residues. Germline V gives CDR1 MNHEY, CDR2 SVGAGI. V was pared by 5 bases and J by 5 bases, with 11 bases of the junction left unmatched. The CDR3 DNA is TGTGCCAGCAGTAGTACAGGGGTAATGATTACTGAAGCTTTCTTT. It specifies CASSSTGVMITEAFF.

As to this clonotype: Since no conserved phenylalanine or tryptophan closes the CDR3, a read error is the likely cause. Because the CDR3's place on the DNA is in doubt, the DNA is left out and the CDR3 is given as listed by TCRdb. V and J are TRBV2 and TRBJ1-2; TRBD1, the D gene given by the table, was not confirmed from the DNA. Germline assignment: CDR1 SNHLY and CDR2 FYNNEI. The CDR3 totals 15 residues, both ends included. The CDR3 here is CASRTDRKTEAFFAQ.

The CDR3 sequence is CSAPTGSAYMRETQYF. The CDR3 nucleotides read TGCAGTGCACCGACAGGGAGCGCCTATATGAGGGAGACCCAGTACTTC. This chain connects TRBV20-1 to TRBJ2-5; 7 bases are a match to TRBD1. Germline-derived CDR1 and CDR2 are DFQATT and SNEGSKA (reference sequence). Unmatched junction bases numbered 18, after V lost 6 bases and J lost 5 bases. The CDR3 is made up of 16 amino acids.

To note about this clonotype: In this CDR3 the conserved last residue, phenylalanine or tryptophan, is missing, so a read error is likely. V and J are TRBV5-1 and TRBJ2-2; TRBD1 aligns across 10 bases. The CDR3 is made up of 14 amino acids. The V segment lost 6 bases and the J segment 7 bases; nucleotides outside the gene matches: 6. Germline V gene data show CDR1 as SGHRS and CDR2 as YFSETQ. CDR3 nucleotide sequence: TGCGCCAGCAAAATGACAGGGGGCCACGGGGAGCTGTTTTCT. Protein: CASKMTGGHGELFS.

Comments on this clonotype: A read error may account for a junction end that differs from germline. The chain combines TRBV7-3 with TRBJ1-4; D is unresolved. This CDR3 spans 14 amino acids. Germline V CDR1 and CDR2: SGHTA, FQGTGA. CDR3 bases: TGTGCCAGCAGCTCGAGGTATAACCCAGACCTACTAGCATTT. Its protein product is CASSSRYNPDLLAF.